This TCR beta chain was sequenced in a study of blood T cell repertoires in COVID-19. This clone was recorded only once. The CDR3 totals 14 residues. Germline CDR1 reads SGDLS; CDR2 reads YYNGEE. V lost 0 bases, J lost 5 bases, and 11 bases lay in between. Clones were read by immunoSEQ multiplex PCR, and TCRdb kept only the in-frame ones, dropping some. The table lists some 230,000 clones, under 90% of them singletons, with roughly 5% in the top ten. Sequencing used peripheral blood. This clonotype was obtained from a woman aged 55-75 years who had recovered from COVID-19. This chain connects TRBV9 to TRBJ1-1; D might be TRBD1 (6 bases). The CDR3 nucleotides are TGTGCCAGCAGCGTAGGGGGGCAGGGGACTGAAGCTTTCTTT. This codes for CASSVGGQGTEAFF.